This record concerns one T cell receptor beta chain sequence. Its target is not known. In germline, CDR1 is SGHVS, CDR2 FNYEAQ. This CDR3 is built from 15 residues. The V end was cut by 5 bases, the J end by 0 bases, with 13 bases between. Lactation, pregnancy, other autoimmune disease or uncontrolled infection led to exclusion of patients. Each 10 ml fresh peripheral blood draw supplied the PBMCs. This sample is drawn from a study of T cells in Graves' hyperthyroidism and ophthalmopathy. General study findings and limits: Classification by a 13 V-J model distinguished ophthalmopathy from stable hyperthyroidism.

The investigators amplified TCR beta CDR3 regions from RNA transcripts. The HTBI primer set drove a first-round RT-PCR of the TCR CDR3. Using its own MiXCR run on the multiplex PCR reads, TCRdb lists one record per CDR3 protein. Here the sample spans more than 500,000 distinct CDR3 sequences, 14% being singletons. This chain links TRBV7-6 with TRBJ1-1; weak D call: TRBD1 (6 bases). The receptor's source is a woman between 40 and 50 years old with Graves' hyperthyroidism. The sequenced material came from blood. CDR3 sequence: CASSKRDTMNTEAFF. CDR3 DNA: TGTGCCAGCAGCAAAAGGGACACCATGAACACTGAAGCTTTCTTT.